The 5 T cell receptor beta chains below were found in one sample sequenced in a study of Ad26.COV2.S vaccination and SARS-CoV-2 variants. The data were produced by immunoSEQ multiplex PCR, yet TCRdb's version contains in-frame clones alone and is incomplete. This sample has around 94,000 clones, with 60% to 85% found just once. The material was peripheral blood, obtained after recovery from COVID-19. The receptors come from a human donor who had recovered from COVID-19.

The DNA of the CDR3 is TGTGCCAGCTCCCCAAATGCCGAAGGGGAGCAGTACTTC. Its translation is CASSPNAEGEQYF. The V call is TRBV18, the J call TRBJ2-7; no clear D gene. V shed 6 bases and J shed 7 bases, with 16 bases lying between them. Germline CDR1 KGHSH, CDR2 LQKENI. There are 13 residues in the CDR3.

The V gene is TRBV6-2 or TRBV6-3, the J gene TRBJ2-1; D is possibly TRBD1 or TRBD2 (5 bases each). Germline assignment: CDR1 MNHEY and CDR2 SVGEGT. V was pared by 4 bases and J by 0 bases, with 19 bases between. This CDR3 contains 18 residues. CDR3 in DNA: TGTGCCAGCAGTTTGGGCCCGCTTTGGGGGAGCTCCTACAATGAGCAGTTCTTC. This sequence encodes CASSLGPLWGSSYNEQFF.

This clone was counted a few times. The chain employs TRBV5-1 and TRBJ2-7, with D possibly TRBD1 on 6 matching bases. The germline V gene has CDR1 SGHRS and CDR2 YFSETQ. The CDR3 contains 12 residues. Trimming cost V 0 bases and J 6 bases, with 7 bases left between them. For the CDR3, the DNA is TGCGCCAGCAGCTTGGTAGGGGGCGAGCAGTACTTC. Protein: CASSLVGGEQYF.

This clone appeared a single time. The chain employs TRBV19 and TRBJ2-4; weak D call: TRBD2 (9 bases). Trimming removed 4 bases from V and 7 bases from J, with 23 bases in between. Germline V CDR1 and CDR2: LNHDA, SQIVND (reference sequence). The CDR3 is 17 residues long. The CDR3 protein is CASSSSSGGAGGNIQYF. The CDR3 coding sequence is TGTGCCAGTAGTAGCTCCTCAGGGGGCGCGGGAGGGAACATTCAGTACTTC.

A few counts support this clone. The chain has TRBV19 and TRBJ1-6, with 7 positions matching TRBD1. Germline V CDR1 and CDR2: LNHDA, SQIVND (reference sequence). This CDR3 contains 14 residues. Losses at the gene ends were 6 bases for V and 9 bases for J; bases not matched to a gene: 8. As DNA, the CDR3 is TGTGCCAGTAGCTACGACAGGGTAGCTTCACCCCTCCACTTT. Protein: CASSYDRVASPLHF.